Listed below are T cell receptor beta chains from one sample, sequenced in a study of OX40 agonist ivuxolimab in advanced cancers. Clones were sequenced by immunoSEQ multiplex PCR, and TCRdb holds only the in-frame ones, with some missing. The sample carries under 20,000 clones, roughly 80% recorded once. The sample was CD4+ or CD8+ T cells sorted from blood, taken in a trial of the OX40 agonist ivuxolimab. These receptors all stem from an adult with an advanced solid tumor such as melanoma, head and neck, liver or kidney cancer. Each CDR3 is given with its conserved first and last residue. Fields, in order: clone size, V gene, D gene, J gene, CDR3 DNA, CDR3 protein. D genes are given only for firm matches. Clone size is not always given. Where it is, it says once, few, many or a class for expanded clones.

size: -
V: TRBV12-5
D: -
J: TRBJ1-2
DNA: TGTGCTAGTGGTTTGCCAGGGGTAAACTATGGCTACACCTTC
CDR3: CASGLPGVNYGYTF

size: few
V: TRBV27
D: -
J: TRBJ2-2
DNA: TGTGCCAGCAGTTTAGAGAACACCGGGGAGCTGTTTTTT
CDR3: CASSLENTGELFF

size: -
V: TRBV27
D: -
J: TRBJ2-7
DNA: TGTGCCAGCAGTCCCGTCGGGCAAATCGGGCAGTACTTC
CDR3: CASSPVGQIGQYF

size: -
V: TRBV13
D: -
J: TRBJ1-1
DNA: TGTGCCAGCAGCTTAGGGGACAAGAACACTGAAGCTTTCTTT
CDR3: CASSLGDKNTEAFF

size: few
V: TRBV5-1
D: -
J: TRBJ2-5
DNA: TGCGCCAGCAGCTTGGTCGCCTACCAAGAGACCCAGTACTTC
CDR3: CASSLVAYQETQYF

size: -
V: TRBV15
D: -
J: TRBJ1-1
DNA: TGTGCCACCAGCAGAGATGGGTACACTGAAGCTTTCTTT
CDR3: CATSRDGYTEAFF

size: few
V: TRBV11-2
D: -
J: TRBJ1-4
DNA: TGTGCCAGCAGCATCGGTGGGGGAGGGGAAAAACTGTTTTTT
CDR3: CASSIGGGGEKLFF

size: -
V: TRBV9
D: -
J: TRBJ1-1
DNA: TGTGCCAGCAGCCCCCGTCGGACCCTGAACACTGAAGCTTTCTTT
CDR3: CASSPRRTLNTEAFF

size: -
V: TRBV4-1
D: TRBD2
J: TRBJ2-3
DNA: TGCGCCAGCAGCCAAGGGGGCGGACTAGCTGGAACAGATACGCAGTATTTT
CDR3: CASSQGGGLAGTDTQYF

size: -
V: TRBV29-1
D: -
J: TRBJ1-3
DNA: TGCAGCGTTGCTCTCTCTGGAAACACCATATATTTT
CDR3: CSVALSGNTIYF

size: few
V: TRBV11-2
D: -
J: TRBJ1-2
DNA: TGTGCCAGCAGCTTAGATCCCACAGGAGCCTATGGCTACACCTTC
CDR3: CASSLDPTGAYGYTF

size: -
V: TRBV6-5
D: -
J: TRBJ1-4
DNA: TGTGCCAGCAGTTACTCTGATTCAACTAATGAAAAACTGTTTTTT
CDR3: CASSYSDSTNEKLFF

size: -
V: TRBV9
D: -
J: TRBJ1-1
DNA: TGTGCCAGCAGCGTAAAGGGCCGCGACGAGGGGGGAGCTTTCTTT
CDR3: CASSVKGRDEGGAFF

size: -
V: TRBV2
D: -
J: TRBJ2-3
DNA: TGTGCCAGCCACTCGAGGTCGACTAGAACCAATCATACGCAGTATTTT
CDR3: CASHSRSTRTNHTQYF

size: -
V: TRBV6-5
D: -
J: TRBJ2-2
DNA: TGTGCCAGCACCCCCGGGATGGGCACCGGGGAGCTGTTTTTT
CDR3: CASTPGMGTGELFF

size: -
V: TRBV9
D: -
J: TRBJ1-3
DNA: TGTGCCAGCAACGCCGCTGGCCGAAACACCATATATTTT
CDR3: CASNAAGRNTIYF

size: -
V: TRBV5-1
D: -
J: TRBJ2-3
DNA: TGCGCCAGCAGCTTAGAGGGGCTCCCACTCACAGATACGCAGTATTTT
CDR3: CASSLEGLPLTDTQYF

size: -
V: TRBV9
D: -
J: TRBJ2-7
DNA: TGTGCCAGCAGCGTAGATCCATCCTACGAGCAGTACTTC
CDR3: CASSVDPSYEQYF

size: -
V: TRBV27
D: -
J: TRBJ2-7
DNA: TGTGCCAGCAGTTACGCCCAGACCTACGAGCAGTACTTC
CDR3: CASSYAQTYEQYF

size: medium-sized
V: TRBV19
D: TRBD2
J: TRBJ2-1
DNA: TGTGCCAGTAATGCGGGGGGAACCTACAATGAGCAGTTCTTC
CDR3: CASNAGGTYNEQFF